This is a list of T cell receptor beta chains from one sample in a study of siplizumab effects on memory and regulatory T cells. TCRdb keeps only in-frame clones here, not all; method: immunoSEQ multiplex PCR. In the table there are approximately 100,000 clones, 94% of which are singletons. Material: Tregs sorted from blood. The receptors shown here come from a human donor in good health. Each CDR3 is given with its conserved first and last residue. The D gene is left open where the match is weak. A row's size may be missing; if present it is once, few, many or a size class.

j_call,clone_size,d_call,v_call,cdr3_nt,cdr3_aa
TRBJ2-5,.,TRBD1,TRBV9,TGTGCCAGCAGCCCCTGGACAGGGGGCTCGGCCCCGCAAGAGACCCAGTACTTC,CASSPWTGGSAPQETQYF
TRBJ2-1,.,TRBD2,TRBV19,TGTGCCAGTAGGCCTCTGGGTGGGACTAGAGAAAATGAGCAGTTCTTC,CASRPLGGTRENEQFF
TRBJ1-1,once,.,TRBV7-3,TGTGCCAGCAGCCCTTTCGGGGGACTCGAAGCTTTCTTT,CASSPFGGLEAFF
TRBJ2-1,.,TRBD2,TRBV2,TGTGCCAGCAGTGAATTCCATACTAGCGGGAAGTTTTATGAGCAGTTCTTC,CASSEFHTSGKFYEQFF
TRBJ2-1,.,.,TRBV27,TGTGCCAGCAGTTCACAAAAGTTGGCTAGATTGTGGGAGCAGTTCTTC,CASSSQKLARLWEQFF
TRBJ1-5,few,.,TRBV6-1,TGTGCCAGCACGAGGTGGGGGGGTCAGCCCCAGCATTTT,CASTRWGGQPQHF
TRBJ2-3,.,.,TRBV4-1,TGCGCCAGCAGCCACGCAGGGGGCACAGATACGCAGTATTTT,CASSHAGGTDTQYF
TRBJ2-5,.,TRBD2,TRBV5-1,TGCGCCAGCAGCTTCGGGGGGTTAGAGACCCAGTACTTC,CASSFGGLETQYF
TRBJ2-1,.,.,TRBV7-7,TGTGCCAGCAGCGTTGCCGGGAGCAATGAGCAGTTCTTC,CASSVAGSNEQFF
TRBJ2-2,.,TRBD2,TRBV4-2,TGTGCCAGCAGCCCGCAAAGGGGTAGCGGGATGAACACCGGGGAGCTGTTTTTT,CASSPQRGSGMNTGELFF
TRBJ1-1,once,.,TRBV30,TGTGCCGATCAAACCGGGCCGAACACTGAAGCTTTCTTT,CADQTGPNTEAFF
TRBJ2-5,.,.,TRBV20-1,TGCAGTGCTAGCACCCAAGAGACCCAGTACTTC,CSASTQETQYF
TRBJ1-2,.,.,TRBV10-3,TGTGCCATCAGTGCTTCAGGGACCAGCGAGGGCTATGGCTACACCTTC,CAISASGTSEGYGYTF
TRBJ2-5,.,.,TRBV6-1,TGTGCCAGCAGAACAGGACTTGAGACCCAGTACTTC,CASRTGLETQYF
TRBJ2-7,.,TRBD2,TRBV5-1,TGCGCCAGCAGCTTGGGTGCTATAGCGGGAGTTGCCGAGCAGTACTTC,CASSLGAIAGVAEQYF
TRBJ2-7,.,TRBD2,TRBV6-1,TGTGCCACGGCGAGCGGGAGAGTATACGAGCAGTACTTC,CATASGRVYEQYF
TRBJ2-7,.,TRBD1,TRBV18,TGTGCCAGCTCTCTGGACAGGTTGGTCTACGAGCAGTACTTC,CASSLDRLVYEQYF
TRBJ2-6,.,.,TRBV4-1,TGCGCCAGCAGCCGGGTTTCGGGGTGGGACTCTGGGGCCAACGTCCTGACTTTC,CASSRVSGWDSGANVLTF
TRBJ1-1,.,.,TRBV29-1,TGCAGCGCAGAGAGAGCATCTGAAGCTTTCTTT,CSAERASEAFF
TRBJ1-2,.,.,TRBV29-1,TGCAGCGGCGTGGGGGCTTGGGGCTACACCTTC,CSGVGAWGYTF
TRBJ2-1,.,.,TRBV11-3,TGTGCCAGCAGCCCACCCCTGGTGAATGAGCAGTTCTTC,CASSPPLVNEQFF
TRBJ2-7,.,.,TRBV6-6,TGTGCCAGCAGGCGCGACTACGAGCAGTACTTC,CASRRDYEQYF
TRBJ1-6,.,.,TRBV28,TGTGCCAGCAGTTCGAGACTTACGGGGCCGAATAATTCACCCCTCCACTTT,CASSSRLTGPNNSPLHF
TRBJ2-7,few,.,TRBV7-9,TGTGCCAGCAGCTTCTCTACAGACTACGAGCAGTACTTC,CASSFSTDYEQYF
TRBJ1-5,.,.,TRBV7-6,TGTGCCAGCAGCTTAGGTTACGGCAATCAGCCCCAGCATTTT,CASSLGYGNQPQHF
TRBJ2-3,once,.,TRBV7-2,TGTGCCAGCAGCTTAGCTTCCCGAACTGCGTCGCAGTATTTT,CASSLASRTASQYF
TRBJ1-5,.,.,TRBV7-9,TGTGCCAGCAGCTTAGATTCGGCTCAGCCCCAGCATTTT,CASSLDSAQPQHF
TRBJ1-1,.,.,TRBV7-9,TGTGCCAGCAGCTTATTATTAGACAGGAGCTGGGAGGCTTTCTTT,CASSLLLDRSWEAFF
TRBJ1-1,.,TRBD1,TRBV27,TGTGCCAGCAGACCTCGCAGGGGGCAGGGGACTGAAGCTTTCTTT,CASRPRRGQGTEAFF
TRBJ2-5,.,.,TRBV7-6,TGTGCCAGCAGCTATCAGATGGAGACCCAGTACTTC,CASSYQMETQYF